The 21 T cell receptor beta chains listed next were all sequenced from one sample in a study of cytomegalovirus exposure and HLA in healthy donors. The PCR was carried out with 60 Vbeta primers and 13 Jbeta primers. TCRdb's table, derived via immunoSEQ multiplex PCR, lists solely in-frame clones and lacks some. The data contain some 140,000 clones, approximately 10% of them seen just once; the ten biggest clones take up approximately 7.5%. The sequenced sample was PBMCs. Source of these receptors: a woman aged 40 to 55 in good health and CMV-seropositive.

This rearrangement joins TRBV18 to TRBJ1-3; D unresolved. Looked up from germline, CDR1 is KGHSH and CDR2 is LQKENI. Trimming shortened V by 3 bases and J by 2 bases, and 8 bases separated the two germline ends. The CDR3 is 14 amino acids. The CDR3 loop reads CASSPVETGNTIYF. The DNA for the CDR3 is TGTGCCAGCTCACCCGTGGAGACTGGAAACACCATATATTTT.

This chain joins TRBV7-2 and TRBJ1-1; 7 nucleotides match TRBD1. V dropped 1 base and J dropped 6; count of bases not matched to a gene: 2. Germline values: CDR1 SGHTA, CDR2 FQGNSA. CDR3 length equals 13 residues. The CDR3 DNA reads as TGTGCCAGCAGCTTAGAGGGGACAGCTGAAGCTTTCTTT. Protein product: CASSLEGTAEAFF.

There are a few counts of this clone. V gene TRBV9 combines with J gene TRBJ2-3; unclear D gene. V was pared by 4 bases and J by 4 bases, with 16 bases between. Germline V gene lookup returns CDR1 SGDLS and CDR2 YYNGEE. This CDR3 has 15 amino acids. CDR3 region: CASSPRSRSADTQYF. The DNA for the CDR3 is TGTGCCAGCAGCCCTAGATCGAGGAGCGCAGATACGCAGTATTTT.

This chain links TRBV10-3 with TRBJ1-1; 7 bases are a match to TRBD1. Germline CDR1 is ENHRY and CDR2 is SYGVKD. There are 13 residues in the CDR3. V trimming: 6 bases; J trimming: 3 bases; junction bases outside the gene matches: 4. CDR3 region: CAIRPTGDTEAFF. The CDR3 region has the DNA TGTGCCATCAGGCCAACAGGGGACACTGAAGCTTTCTTT.

This clone has just a few counts. The gene calls are TRBV2 and TRBJ1-5; 8 positions agree with TRBD1. This CDR3 has 13 residues. In germline, CDR1 is SNHLY, CDR2 FYNNEI. The V gene end was trimmed by 6 bases and the J gene end by 7 bases; junction bases not matched to a gene: 5. DNA of the CDR3: TGTGCCAGCAGGGGACAGGTTGGACAGCCCCAGCATTTT. Its protein product is CASRGQVGQPQHF. Full variable domain (remainder filled in from reference TRBV2 and TRBJ1-5): EPEVTQTPSHQVTQMGQEVILRCVPISNHLYFYWYRQILGQKVEFLVSFYNNEISEKSEIFDDQFSVERPDGSNFTLKIRSTKLEDSAMYFCASRGQVGQPQHFGDGTRLSIL.

A few counts support this clone. This sequence joins TRBV5-5 and TRBJ1-1; TRBD1 agrees at 7 bases. In germline, CDR1 is SGHKS, CDR2 YYEKEE (reference sequence). The length of the CDR3 is 14 residues. Germline trimming cut 4 bases from V and 11 bases from J; bases unmatched to any gene: 14. The CDR3 region is CASSQVPQGIEAFF. CDR3 in DNA: TGTGCCAGCAGCCAAGTCCCACAGGGGATAGAGGCTTTCTTT.

The V and J genes are TRBV21-1 and TRBJ2-1; the D call in the table, TRBD1, was not verified against the DNA. TRBV21-1 is described as a pseudogene. The length of the CDR3 is 17 residues. Here the CDR3 reads CASRHTKGASSYNEQFF. The CDR3 DNA reads as TGTGCCAGCAGGCACACGAAGGGGGCTAGCTCCTACAATGAGCAGTTCTTC.

The V gene is TRBV19, the J gene TRBJ1-2; possibly TRBD1 for D (5 bases). Per the germline V gene, CDR1 is LNHDA and CDR2 is SQIVND (reference sequence). Deletions cut 6 bases from V and 0 bases from J, with 17 bases between. CDR3 length: 16 residues. DNA of the CDR3: TGTGCCAGTAGGGGCGGGGCAGGACTTGCTAACTATGGCTACACCTTC. It yields the protein CASRGGAGLANYGYTF.

The sample holds a few counts of this clone. This chain joins TRBV11-3 and TRBJ1-3; TRBD1 matches 10 bases. CDR3 length equals 16 residues. Germline V gene sequence: CDR1 SGHNT, CDR2 YENEEA. Germline trimming cut 4 bases from V and 4 bases from J; bases unmatched to any gene: 7. As DNA, the CDR3 is TGTGCCAGCAGCTCGGGACAGGGGAGTAGAGGAAACACCATATATTTT. Translating it yields CASSSGQGSRGNTIYF. The full variable domain, its missing parts supplied by reference TRBV11-3 and TRBJ1-3, is EAGVVQSPRYKIIEKKQPVAFWCNPISGHNTLYWYLQNLGQGPELLIRYENEEAVDDSQLPKDRFSAERLKGVDSTLKIQPAELGDSAVYLCASSSGQGSRGNTIYFGEGSWLTVV.

This clone came up a few times. The chain couples TRBV2 to TRBJ2-1; 9 bases map to TRBD2. Germline CDR1 and CDR2: SNHLY and FYNNEI. Trimming took 1 base from V and 9 from J; bases not matched to a gene: 7. The CDR3 totals 15 residues. CDR3 nucleotides: TGTGCCAGCAGTGAAGATGTGCGGGGGGGCCGTGAGCAGTTCTTC. This codes for CASSEDVRGGREQFF.

There are a few counts of this clone. This chain uses TRBV19 with TRBJ2-5; D is possibly TRBD2 (7 bases). V was clipped by 5 bases and J by 5 bases, with 15 bases between them. This CDR3 spans 14 amino acids. Looked up from germline, CDR1 is LNHDA and CDR2 is SQIVND (reference sequence). The CDR3 spells CASSRRGARETQYF. CDR3 in DNA: TGTGCCAGTAGTCGACGGGGGGCCAGGGAGACCCAGTACTTC.

Only a few counts were recorded for this clone. CDR3 sequence: CASSDQGAGYEQYF. CDR3 in DNA: TGTGCCAGCAGTGATCAGGGGGCGGGGTACGAGCAGTACTTC. V and J are TRBV2 and TRBJ2-7, with TRBD1 matching 8 bases. The junction had 5 bases not matched to a gene; V was cut back by 3 bases and J by 4 bases. CDR3 length equals 14 residues. Germline lookup yields CDR1 SNHLY and CDR2 FYNNEI.

This clone was found a few times. The chain joins TRBV5-4 to TRBJ1-1; no clear D. The CDR3 consists of 15 residues. Germline values: CDR1 SGHNT, CDR2 YYREEE (reference sequence). Trimming pared 1 base from V and 3 bases from J, leaving 13 bases between. CDR3 region: CASSLTPAADTEAFF. CDR3 coding DNA: TGTGCCAGCAGCTTGACCCCCGCGGCAGACACTGAAGCTTTCTTT.

The rearrangement links TRBV6-6 to TRBJ1-2; D is possibly TRBD1 (6 bases). Deletions cut 6 bases from V and 6 bases from J, with 20 bases between. CDR1 is MNHNY, CDR2 SVGAGI, per germline (reference sequence). The CDR3 loop spans 15 amino acids. CDR3: CASRMFEQGRDGYTF. CDR3 bases: TGTGCCAGCAGGATGTTTGAACAGGGAAGGGATGGCTACACCTTC.

The count of this clone is one. The V call is TRBV19, the J call TRBJ2-6; possibly TRBD2 for D (6 bases). Germline values: CDR1 LNHDA, CDR2 SQIVND (reference sequence). V lost 6 bases to trimming and J lost 0 bases, with 21 bases between them. The CDR3 covers 19 residues. CDR3 sequence: CASSTPAGWARSGANVLTF. The CDR3 DNA reads TGTGCCAGTAGCACCCCCGCGGGGTGGGCTCGCTCTGGGGCCAACGTCCTGACTTTC.

The chain joins TRBV7-9 to TRBJ2-3, with 9 bases identical to TRBD2. The trim removed 2 bases at V and 3 bases at J, leaving 6 bases unmatched. CDR1 and CDR2 from the germline V gene are SEHNR and FQNEAQ (reference sequence). The length of the CDR3 is 16 residues. The CDR3 reads CASSLKTSGFTDTQYF. CDR3 nucleotide sequence: TGTGCCAGCAGCTTAAAGACTAGCGGATTTACAGATACGCAGTATTTT.

This clone was found a few times. The chain recombines TRBV6-5 with TRBJ2-7, with TRBD1 matching over 9 bases. The V and J ends lost 6 bases and 4 bases, in that order; junction bases with no gene match: 7. CDR3 length equals 14 residues. Germline V gives CDR1 MNHEY, CDR2 SVGAGI. The CDR3 protein is CASSLGTGRYEQYF. CDR3 sequence (DNA): TGTGCCAGCAGCTTAGGGACAGGGAGGTACGAGCAGTACTTC.

The genes are TRBV2 and TRBJ2-1, with 7 bases that match TRBD2. J gave up 5 bases and V 6 bases, and 10 bases lay outside the gene matches. From germline, CDR1 is SNHLY and CDR2 FYNNEI. CDR3 length: 15 residues. The CDR3 here is CASSGYLGLHNEQFF. The CDR3 region has the DNA TGTGCCAGCAGCGGATACCTGGGACTACACAATGAGCAGTTCTTC.

J is TRBJ2-3 and V is TRBV2; 10 positions agree with TRBD2. This CDR3 spans 15 amino acids. After removal of 4 bases from V and 3 bases from J, the junction contained 4 bases not matched to a gene. The germline CDR1 and CDR2 sequences are SNHLY and FYNNEI. CDR3 nucleotides: TGTGCCAGCAGTGGGGCTAGCGGGGGAACAGATACGCAGTATTTT. It encodes CASSGASGGTDTQYF.

This clone was seen more than once but under ten times. The CDR3, as DNA: TGTGCCACCAGCAGAGATCGCAGTAATGAAAAACTGTTTTTT. It specifies CATSRDRSNEKLFF. The chain joins TRBV15 to TRBJ1-4; unclear D gene. The CDR3 runs 14 residues. CDR1 and CDR2 (germline): LNHNV, YYDKDF (reference sequence). Between the trimmed V and J ends, which lost 0 bases and 4 bases, there was a span of 6 bases. Looking up the rest from reference TRBV15 and TRBJ1-4 gives the full variable domain: DAMVIQNPRYQVTQFGKPVTLSCSQTLNHNVMYWYQQKSSQAPKLLFHYYDKDFNNEADTPDNFQSRRPNTSFCFLDIRSPGLGDTAMYLCATSRDRSNEKLFFGSGTQLSVL.

The chain couples TRBV7-8 to TRBJ2-7; a weak D match, TRBD2 (6 bases). V lost 1 base and J 3 bases, leaving 16 bases between the germline ends. This CDR3 is 16 amino acids long. From germline, CDR1 is SGHVS and CDR2 FQNEAQ. In DNA form, the CDR3 reads TGTGCCAGCAGCTTAGGCAGAATAGCGGCCCACTACGAGCAGTACTTC. Translation gives CASSLGRIAAHYEQYF.